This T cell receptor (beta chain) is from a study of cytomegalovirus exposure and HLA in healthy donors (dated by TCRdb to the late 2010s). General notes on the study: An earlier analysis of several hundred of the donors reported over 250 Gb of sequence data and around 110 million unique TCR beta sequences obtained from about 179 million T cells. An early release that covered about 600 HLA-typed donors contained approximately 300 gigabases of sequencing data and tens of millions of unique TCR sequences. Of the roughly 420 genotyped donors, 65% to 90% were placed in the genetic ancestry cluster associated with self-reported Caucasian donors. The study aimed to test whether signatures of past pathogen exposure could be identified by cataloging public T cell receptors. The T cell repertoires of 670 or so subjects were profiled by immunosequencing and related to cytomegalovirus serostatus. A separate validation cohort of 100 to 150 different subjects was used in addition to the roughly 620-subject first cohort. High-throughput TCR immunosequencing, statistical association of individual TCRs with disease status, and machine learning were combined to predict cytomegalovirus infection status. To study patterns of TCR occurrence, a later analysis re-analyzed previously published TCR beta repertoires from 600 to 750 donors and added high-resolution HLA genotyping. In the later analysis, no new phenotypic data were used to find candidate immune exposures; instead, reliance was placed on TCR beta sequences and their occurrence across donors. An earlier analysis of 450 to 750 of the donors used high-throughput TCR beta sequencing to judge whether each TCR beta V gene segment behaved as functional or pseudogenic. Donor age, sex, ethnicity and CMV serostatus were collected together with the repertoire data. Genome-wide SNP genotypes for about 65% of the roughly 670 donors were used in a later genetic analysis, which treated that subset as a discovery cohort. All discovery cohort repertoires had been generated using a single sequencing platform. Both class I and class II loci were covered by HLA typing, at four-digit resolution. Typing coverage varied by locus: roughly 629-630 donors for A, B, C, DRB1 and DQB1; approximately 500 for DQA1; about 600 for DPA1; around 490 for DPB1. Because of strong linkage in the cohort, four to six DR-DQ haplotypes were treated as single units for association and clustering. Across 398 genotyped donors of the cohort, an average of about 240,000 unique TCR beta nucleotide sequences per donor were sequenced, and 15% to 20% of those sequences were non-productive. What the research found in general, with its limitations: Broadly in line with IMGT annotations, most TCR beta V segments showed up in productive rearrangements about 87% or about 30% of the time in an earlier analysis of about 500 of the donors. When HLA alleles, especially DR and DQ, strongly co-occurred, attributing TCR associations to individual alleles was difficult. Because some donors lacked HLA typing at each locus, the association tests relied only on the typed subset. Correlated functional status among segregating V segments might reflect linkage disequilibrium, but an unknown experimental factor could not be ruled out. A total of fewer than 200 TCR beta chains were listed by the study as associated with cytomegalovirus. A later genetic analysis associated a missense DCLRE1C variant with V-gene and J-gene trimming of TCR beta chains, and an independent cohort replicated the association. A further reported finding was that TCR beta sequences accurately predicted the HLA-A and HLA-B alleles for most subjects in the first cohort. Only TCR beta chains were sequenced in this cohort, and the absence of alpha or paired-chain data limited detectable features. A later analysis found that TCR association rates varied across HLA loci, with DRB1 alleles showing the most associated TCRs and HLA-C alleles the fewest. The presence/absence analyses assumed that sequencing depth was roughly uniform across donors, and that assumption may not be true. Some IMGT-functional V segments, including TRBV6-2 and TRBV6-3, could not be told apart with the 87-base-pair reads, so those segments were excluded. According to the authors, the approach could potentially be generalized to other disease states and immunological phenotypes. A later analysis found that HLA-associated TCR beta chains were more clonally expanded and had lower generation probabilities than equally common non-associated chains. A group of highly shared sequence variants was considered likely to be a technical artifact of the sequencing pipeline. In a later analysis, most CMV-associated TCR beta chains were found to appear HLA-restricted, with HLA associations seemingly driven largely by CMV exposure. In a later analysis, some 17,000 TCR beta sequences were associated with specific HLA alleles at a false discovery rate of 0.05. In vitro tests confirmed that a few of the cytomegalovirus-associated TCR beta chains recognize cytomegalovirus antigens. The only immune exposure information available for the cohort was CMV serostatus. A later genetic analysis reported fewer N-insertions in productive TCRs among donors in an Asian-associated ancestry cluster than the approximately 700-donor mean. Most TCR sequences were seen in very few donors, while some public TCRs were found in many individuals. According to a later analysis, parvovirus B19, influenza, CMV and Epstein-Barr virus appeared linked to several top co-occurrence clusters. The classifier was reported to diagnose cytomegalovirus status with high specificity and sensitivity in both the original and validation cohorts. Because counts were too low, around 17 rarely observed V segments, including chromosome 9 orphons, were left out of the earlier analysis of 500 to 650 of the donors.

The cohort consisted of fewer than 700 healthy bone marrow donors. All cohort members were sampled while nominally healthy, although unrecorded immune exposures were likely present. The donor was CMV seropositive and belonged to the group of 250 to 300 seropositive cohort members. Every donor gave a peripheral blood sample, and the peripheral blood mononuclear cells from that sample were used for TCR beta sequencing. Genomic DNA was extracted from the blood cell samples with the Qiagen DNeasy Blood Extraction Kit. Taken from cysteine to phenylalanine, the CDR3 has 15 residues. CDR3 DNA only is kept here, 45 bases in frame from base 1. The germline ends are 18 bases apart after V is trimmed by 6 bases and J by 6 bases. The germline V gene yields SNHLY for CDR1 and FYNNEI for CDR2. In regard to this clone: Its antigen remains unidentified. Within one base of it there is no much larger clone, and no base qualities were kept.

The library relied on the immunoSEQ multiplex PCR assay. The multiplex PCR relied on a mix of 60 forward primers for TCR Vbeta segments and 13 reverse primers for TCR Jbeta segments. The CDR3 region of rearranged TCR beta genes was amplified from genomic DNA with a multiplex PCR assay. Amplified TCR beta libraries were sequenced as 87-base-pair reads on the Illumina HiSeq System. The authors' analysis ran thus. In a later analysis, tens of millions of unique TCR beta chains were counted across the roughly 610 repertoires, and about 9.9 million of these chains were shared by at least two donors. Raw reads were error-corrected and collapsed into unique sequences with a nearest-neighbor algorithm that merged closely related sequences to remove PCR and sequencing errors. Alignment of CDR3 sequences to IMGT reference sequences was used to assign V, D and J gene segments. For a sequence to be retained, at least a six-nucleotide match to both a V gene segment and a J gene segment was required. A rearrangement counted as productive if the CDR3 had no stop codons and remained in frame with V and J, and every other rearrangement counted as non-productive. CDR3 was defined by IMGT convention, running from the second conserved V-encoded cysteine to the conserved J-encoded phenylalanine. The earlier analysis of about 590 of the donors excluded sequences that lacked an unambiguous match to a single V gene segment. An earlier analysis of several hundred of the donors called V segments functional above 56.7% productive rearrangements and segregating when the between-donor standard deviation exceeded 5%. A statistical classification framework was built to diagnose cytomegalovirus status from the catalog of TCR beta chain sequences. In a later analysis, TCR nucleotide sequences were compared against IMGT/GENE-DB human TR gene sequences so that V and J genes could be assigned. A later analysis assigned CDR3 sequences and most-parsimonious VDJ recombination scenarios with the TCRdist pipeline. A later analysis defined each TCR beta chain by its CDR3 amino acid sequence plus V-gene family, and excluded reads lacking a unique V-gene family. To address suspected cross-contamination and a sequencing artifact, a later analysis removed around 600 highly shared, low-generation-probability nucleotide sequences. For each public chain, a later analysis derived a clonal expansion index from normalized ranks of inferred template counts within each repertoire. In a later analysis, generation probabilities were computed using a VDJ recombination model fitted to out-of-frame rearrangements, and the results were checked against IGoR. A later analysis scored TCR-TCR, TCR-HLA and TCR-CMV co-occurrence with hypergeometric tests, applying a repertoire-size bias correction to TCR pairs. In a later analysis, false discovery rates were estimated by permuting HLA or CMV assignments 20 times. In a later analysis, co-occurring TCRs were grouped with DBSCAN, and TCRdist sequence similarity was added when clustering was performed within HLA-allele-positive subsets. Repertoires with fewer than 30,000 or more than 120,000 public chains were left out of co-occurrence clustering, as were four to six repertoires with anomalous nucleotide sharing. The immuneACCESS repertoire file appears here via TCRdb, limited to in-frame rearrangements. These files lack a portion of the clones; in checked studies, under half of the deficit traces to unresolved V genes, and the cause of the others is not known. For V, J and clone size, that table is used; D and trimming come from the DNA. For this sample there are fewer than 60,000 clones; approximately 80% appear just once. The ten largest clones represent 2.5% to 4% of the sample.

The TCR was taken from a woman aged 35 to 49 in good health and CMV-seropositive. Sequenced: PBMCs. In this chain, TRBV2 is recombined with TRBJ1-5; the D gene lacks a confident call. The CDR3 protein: CASRETFEGSQPQHF. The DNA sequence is TGTGCCAGCAGGGAGACATTCGAGGGAAGTCAGCCCCAGCATTTT. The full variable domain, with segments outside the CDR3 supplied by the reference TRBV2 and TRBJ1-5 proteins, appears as EPEVTQTPSHQVTQMGQEVILRCVPISNHLYFYWYRQILGQKVEFLVSFYNNEISEKSEIFDDQFSVERPDGSNFTLKIRSTKLEDSAMYFCASRETFEGSQPQHFGDGTRLSIL.